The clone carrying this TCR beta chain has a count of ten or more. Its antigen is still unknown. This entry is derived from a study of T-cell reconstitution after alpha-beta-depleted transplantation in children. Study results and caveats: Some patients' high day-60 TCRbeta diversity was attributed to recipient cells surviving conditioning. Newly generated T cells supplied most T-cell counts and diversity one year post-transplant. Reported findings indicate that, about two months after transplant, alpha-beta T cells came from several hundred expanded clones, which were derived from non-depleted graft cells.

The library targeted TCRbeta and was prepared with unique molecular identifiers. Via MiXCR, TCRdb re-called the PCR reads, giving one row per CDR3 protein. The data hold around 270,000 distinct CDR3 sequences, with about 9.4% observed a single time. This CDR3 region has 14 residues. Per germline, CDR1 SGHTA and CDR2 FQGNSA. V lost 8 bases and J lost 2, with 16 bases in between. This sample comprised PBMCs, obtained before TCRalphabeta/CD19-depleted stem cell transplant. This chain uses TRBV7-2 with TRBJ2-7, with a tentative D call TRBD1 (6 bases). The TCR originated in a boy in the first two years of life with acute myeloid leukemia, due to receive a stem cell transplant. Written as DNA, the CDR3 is TGTGCCAGCCGACTTTACCGGGACACCTACGAGCAGTACTTC. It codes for CASRLYRDTYEQYF.